These 10 T cell receptor beta chains were sequenced from one sample in a study of response to subunit inactivated influenza vaccine (dated by TCRdb to between 2017 and 2018). Library preparation used RT-PCR. Data came from an Illumina HiSeq 2500. Using fastp trimming at Q25 and MiXCR clonotype assembly, TCRdb reanalyzed the public sequencing data and kept in-frame beta chains. Each entry merges the rows of one CDR3 protein and shows their most common DNA and genes. The sample profile shows 500,000 or so distinct CDR3 sequences; 16% of them were found once. 3% of the sample comes from the top ten. The input for sequencing was CD4+ T cells sorted from PBMCs, taken less than 30 months after vaccination. These receptors were taken from a man aged 50 to 75 who received an inactivated influenza vaccine. Donor details come from another sample of the same person, matched by shared clones.

V and J are TRBV6-1 and TRBJ1-6, with 7 nucleotides matching TRBD1. The germline gives CDR1 MNHNS, CDR2 SASEGT. Trimming removed 7 bases from V and 0 bases from J; junction bases left unmatched: 6. The CDR3 is made up of 16 amino acids. DNA of the CDR3: TGTGCCAGCACCCGGACAGGAACCTCCTATAATTCACCCCTCCACTTT. Its translation is CASTRTGTSYNSPLHF.

This clonotype was seen only a few times. V is TRBV15 and J is TRBJ1-5, with D perhaps matching TRBD1 (5 bases). CDR3 length: 15 residues. The V gene's germline CDR1 is LNHNV and CDR2 YYDKDF (reference sequence). The V gene lost 5 bases and the J gene lost 0 bases, with 11 bases spanning the gap. The CDR3 coding sequence is TGTGCCACCAGCCTCGGACAATATAGCAATCAGCCCCAGCATTTT. It is translated as CATSLGQYSNQPQHF.

V usage is TRBV10-3 and J usage is TRBJ2-7; D gene uncertain. V was cut by 2 bases and J by 2 bases, with 16 bases left in between. The CDR3 is made up of 16 amino acids. Germline V lookup: CDR1 ENHRY, CDR2 SYGVKD. The CDR3 DNA sequence: TGTGCCATCAGTGAGAGGCTTACGGAGAATCCCTACGAGCAGTACTTC. Its protein is CAISERLTENPYEQYF.

The genes are TRBV3-1 and TRBJ2-3; 12 nucleotides line up with TRBD2. This CDR3 has 14 amino acids. The V segment lost 4 bases and the J segment 8 bases; nucleotides outside the gene matches: 4. Germline V gene lookup returns CDR1 LGHDT and CDR2 YNNKEL (reference sequence). CDR3 DNA sequence: TGTGCCAGCAGCCGGACTAGCGGGATAGGTACGCAGTATTTT. Its protein product is CASSRTSGIGTQYF.

There are a few counts of this clonotype. The V gene is TRBV20-1, the J gene TRBJ2-7; unclear D gene. Trimming left V 0 bases short and J 2 bases short, with 11 bases between. CDR1 is DFQATT and CDR2 is SNEGSKA in the germline V gene (reference sequence). The CDR3 consists of 14 residues. In nucleotides, the CDR3 is TGCAGTGCTAGAGACACCTGGAATCCCTACGAGCAGTACTTC. As protein: CSARDTWNPYEQYF.

The chain joins TRBV12-3 or TRBV12-4 to TRBJ2-3; D is perhaps TRBD2 (6 bases). The CDR3 sequence is 14 residues long. Trimming took 2 bases from V and 7 from J, leaving 13 bases between them. CDR3 residues: CASSLSGRGNTQYF. The CDR3 nucleotides are TGTGCCAGCAGTTTATCGGGCCGGGGGAATACGCAGTATTTT.

The V and J genes are TRBV12-5 and TRBJ2-5; TRBD1 aligns across 12 bases. From germline, CDR1 is LGHNT and CDR2 FRNRAP. J was trimmed by 5 bases and V by 4 bases; bases with no gene match: 5. The CDR3 totals 15 residues. CDR3 sequence reads: CASGSRDRGHETQYF. In nucleotides, the CDR3 is TGTGCTAGTGGTTCCCGGGACAGGGGGCATGAGACCCAGTACTTC.

Here the CDR3 reads CASNILARASTDTQYF. CDR3 bases: TGTGCCAGCAACATCTTGGCCAGGGCTAGCACAGATACGCAGTATTTT. V is TRBV7-9 and J is TRBJ2-3; D might be TRBD1 (5 bases). Trimming removed 7 bases at V and 0 bases at J, with 17 bases between. Per germline, CDR1 SEHNR and CDR2 FQNEAQ (reference sequence). This CDR3 has 16 residues.

V usage is TRBV7-3 and J usage is TRBJ2-1; D is perhaps TRBD2 (6 bases). Germline V gene data show CDR1 as SGHTA and CDR2 as FQGTGA. The CDR3 extends over 15 amino acids. V was clipped by 2 bases and J by 4 bases, with 12 bases between them. The CDR3 loop is CASSLFGTVYNEQFF. As DNA, the CDR3 is TGTGCCAGCAGCTTATTTGGGACTGTATACAATGAGCAGTTCTTC.

In the case of this clonotype: One junction end disagrees with the germline gene, perhaps due to a read error. The chain links TRBV5-1 to TRBJ2-5, with D maybe TRBD2 (5 bases). The CDR3 covers 13 residues. The germline V gene has CDR1 SGHRS and CDR2 YFSETQ. CDR3: CASSRGPEEAQYF. CDR3 DNA: TGCGCCAGCAGCCGGGGTCCGGAAGAGGCCCAGTACTTC.